What follows are 8 T cell receptor beta chains derived from one specimen sequenced in a study of T cells after yellow fever vaccination. TCRdb itself ran the 5' RACE reads through MiXCR, one entry per CDR3 protein. Found here are roughly 340,000 distinct CDR3 sequences, 8% to 10% of them singletons; the top ten hold around 17%. The sample consisted of PBMCs, taken on the day of the first yellow fever vaccination. The receptor source for this set is a man aged 18 to 35 who received the YFV17D yellow fever vaccine.

On this clonotype itself: One end of the junction is discordant with germline, which a read error may explain. This sequence joins TRBV13 and TRBJ2-3; 9 nucleotides align to TRBD2. The CDR3 contains 17 residues. CDR1 and CDR2 (germline): PRHDT, FYEKMQ (reference sequence). The CDR3, as DNA: TGTGCCAGGAGCTTCGGGACCGCGGGGGGGCTAACAGATACGCAGTATTTT. It codes for CARSFGTAGGLTDTQYF.

This clonotype was counted only a few times. This chain uses TRBV12-3 or TRBV12-4 with TRBJ2-2, with a tentative D call TRBD2 (6 bases). Trimming stripped 5 bases from V and 6 bases from J, with 22 bases between. The CDR3 contains 17 residues. The CDR3 spells CASSLIPGLSVAGELFF. CDR3 nucleotides: TGTGCCAGCAGTCTAATCCCGGGACTTAGTGTTGCCGGGGAGCTGTTTTTT.

This clonotype showed up many times. The chain recombines TRBV5-1 with TRBJ2-5, with 8 bases identical to TRBD1. Looked up from germline, CDR1 is SGHRS and CDR2 is YFSETQ. CDR3 length: 13 amino acids. Losses at the gene ends were 1 base for V and 5 bases for J; bases not matched to a gene: 1. CDR3 sequence (DNA): TGCGCCAGCAGCTTGACAGGGGGGGAGACCCAGTACTTC. It encodes CASSLTGGETQYF. The complete variable domain, with remaining parts taken from reference TRBV5-1 and TRBJ2-5, reads KAGVTQTPRYLIKTRGQQVTLSCSPISGHRSVSWYQQTPGQGLQFLFEYFSETQRNKGNFPGRFSGRQFSNSRSEMNVSTLELGDSALYLCASSLTGGETQYFGPGTRLLVL.

The V call is TRBV24-1, the J call TRBJ2-1; D gene uncertain. V dropped 3 bases and J dropped 2 bases, with 10 bases sitting between them. This CDR3 is built from 15 residues. Germline V gives CDR1 KGHDR, CDR2 SFDVKD. CDR3 protein: CATSDPQTTYNEQFF. The CDR3 bases are TGTGCCACCAGTGATCCCCAGACGACCTACAATGAGCAGTTCTTC.

This clonotype was recorded many times. The chain uses TRBV7-2 and TRBJ2-5; 9 bases match TRBD2. The V gene's germline CDR1 is SGHTA and CDR2 FQGNSA. After removal of 5 bases from V and 5 bases from J, the junction contained 6 bases not matched to a gene. This CDR3 spans 14 amino acids. In DNA form, the CDR3 reads TGTGCCAGCAGCACCGGACTAGCGTATGAGACCCAGTACTTC. Encoded protein: CASSTGLAYETQYF.

J is TRBJ1-1 and V is TRBV6-5; tentatively, D is TRBD1 (6 bases). Germline CDR1 and CDR2: MNHEY and SVGAGI. V lost 6 bases to trimming and J lost 3 bases, with 17 bases between them. CDR3 length: 15 residues. The chain's CDR3 is CASRGAGAGDTEAFF. The CDR3 bases are TGTGCCAGCAGGGGGGCAGGGGCCGGGGACACTGAAGCTTTCTTT.

V usage is TRBV7-2 and J usage is TRBJ1-1; tentatively, D is TRBD1 (5 bases). The CDR3 runs 16 residues. The germline CDR1 and CDR2 sequences are SGHTA and FQGNSA. V shed 1 base and J shed 0 bases, with 12 bases lying between them. The chain's CDR3 is CASSLGTGLMNTEAFF. The CDR3 DNA follows: TGTGCCAGCAGCTTAGGTACAGGATTAATGAACACTGAAGCTTTCTTT.

This clonotype has just a few counts. The chain has TRBV7-3 and TRBJ2-1; tentatively, D is TRBD2 (7 bases). Germline V gives CDR1 SGHTA, CDR2 FQGTGA. This CDR3 spans 14 amino acids. The V and J ends lost 1 base and 7 bases respectively, with 11 bases between them. CDR3 DNA: TGTGCCAGCAGCTTAATTAGGGGGGGAAATGAGCAGTTCTTC. Encoded protein: CASSLIRGGNEQFF.